Sequencing of this TCR beta chain was carried out in a study of T cells in Graves' hyperthyroidism and ophthalmopathy. TCR beta CDR3 region amplification was performed from RNA transcripts. HTBI primers drove first-round RT-PCR of the TCR CDR3. TCRdb ran MiXCR on the multiplex PCR reads and lists one entry per CDR3 protein. The repertoire holds about 400,000 distinct CDR3 sequences, with roughly 25% as singletons. This clonotype was counted at least ten times. Germline lookup yields CDR1 LGHDT and CDR2 YNNKEL (reference sequence). This CDR3 has 12 residues. Trimming removed 1 base at V and 11 bases at J, with 11 bases between.

The chain couples TRBV3-1 to TRBJ1-1; tentative D call: TRBD1 (5 bases). Source material: blood. This sequence originates from a middle-aged man with Graves' hyperthyroidism. DNA for the CDR3: TGTGCCAGCAGCCAAGCGGAACAGGTTGCTTTCTTT. Protein sequence: CASSQAEQVAFF.